This T cell receptor beta chain was retrieved from a study of blood T cell repertoires in COVID-19. Libraries were prepared by immunoSEQ multiplex PCR; TCRdb keeps only in-frame clonotypes and omits some of them. Among 50,000 to 70,000 clones, 80% to 95% were seen once, and the ten largest hold about 9.3%. The clonotype originates from a woman aged 80 or over with active COVID-19. The sample taken for sequencing was peripheral blood.

CDR3 loop: CASSPRGGDGEQFF. DNA of the CDR3: TGTGCCAGTAGTCCCCGGGGGGGGGATGGTGAGCAGTTCTTC. The chain couples TRBV19 to TRBJ2-1; 8 bases fit TRBD2. This CDR3 has 14 amino acids. Unmatched junction bases numbered 9, after V lost 5 bases and J lost 9 bases. Germline-derived CDR1 and CDR2 are LNHDA and SQIVND (reference sequence). Combining the CDR3 with reference TRBV19 and TRBJ2-1 gives the whole variable domain DGGITQSPKYLFRKEGQNVTLSCEQNLNHDAMYWYRQDPGQGLRLIYYSQIVNDFQKGDIAEGYSVSREKKESFPLTVTSAQKNPTAFYLCASSPRGGDGEQFFGPGTRLTVL.